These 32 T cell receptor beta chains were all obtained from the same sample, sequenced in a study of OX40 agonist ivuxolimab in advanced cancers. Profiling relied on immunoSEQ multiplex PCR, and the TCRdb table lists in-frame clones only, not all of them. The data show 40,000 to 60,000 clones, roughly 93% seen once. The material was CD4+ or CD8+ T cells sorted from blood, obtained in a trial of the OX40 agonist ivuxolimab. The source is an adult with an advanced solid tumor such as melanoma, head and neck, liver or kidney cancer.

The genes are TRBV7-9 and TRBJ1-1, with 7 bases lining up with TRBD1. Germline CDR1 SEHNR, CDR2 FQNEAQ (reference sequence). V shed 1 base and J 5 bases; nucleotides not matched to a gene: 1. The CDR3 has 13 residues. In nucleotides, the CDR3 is TGTGCCAGCAGCTTAGGGACAGGTACTGAAGCTTTCTTT. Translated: CASSLGTGTEAFF.

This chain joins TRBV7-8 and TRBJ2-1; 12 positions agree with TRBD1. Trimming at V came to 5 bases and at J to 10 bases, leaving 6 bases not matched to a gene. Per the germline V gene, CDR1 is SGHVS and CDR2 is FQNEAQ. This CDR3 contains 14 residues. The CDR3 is CASSQGQGAREQFF. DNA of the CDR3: TGTGCCAGCAGCCAGGGACAGGGGGCAAGGGAGCAGTTCTTC.

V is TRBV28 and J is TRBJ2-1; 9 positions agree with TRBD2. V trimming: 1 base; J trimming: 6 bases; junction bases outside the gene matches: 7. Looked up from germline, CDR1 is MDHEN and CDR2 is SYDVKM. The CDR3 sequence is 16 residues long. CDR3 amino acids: CASSLLAGGQGNEQFF. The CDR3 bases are TGTGCCAGCAGTTTATTGGCGGGAGGGCAGGGCAATGAGCAGTTCTTC.

The CDR3 DNA reads as TGTGCCAGTAGTGCCTCAGCGGGAGGATCCTACAATGAGCAGTTCTTC. As protein: CASSASAGGSYNEQFF. The chain has TRBV19 and TRBJ2-1, with 9 bases aligning to TRBD2. Looked up from germline, CDR1 is LNHDA and CDR2 is SQIVND (reference sequence). Trimming at V came to 5 bases and at J to 1 base, leaving 6 bases not matched to a gene. The CDR3 covers 16 residues. The full variable domain, in which reference TRBV19 and TRBJ2-1 provide the parts outside the CDR3, is DGGITQSPKYLFRKEGQNVTLSCEQNLNHDAMYWYRQDPGQGLRLIYYSQIVNDFQKGDIAEGYSVSREKKESFPLTVTSAQKNPTAFYLCASSASAGGSYNEQFFGPGTRLTVL.

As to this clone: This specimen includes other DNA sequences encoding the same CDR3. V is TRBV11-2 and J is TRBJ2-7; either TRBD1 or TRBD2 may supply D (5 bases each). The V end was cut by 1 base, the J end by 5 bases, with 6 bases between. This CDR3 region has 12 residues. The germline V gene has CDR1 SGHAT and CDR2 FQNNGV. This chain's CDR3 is CASSLGGNEQYF. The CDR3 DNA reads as TGTGCCAGCAGCTTAGGGGGGAACGAGCAGTACTTC.

The CDR3, as DNA: TGTGCCAGCAGCTTAGGACAGGGGGCACGTCAGCCCCAGCATTTT. Residues: CASSLGQGARQPQHF. This sequence joins TRBV7-2 and TRBJ1-5; TRBD1 matches 10 bases. CDR1 is SGHTA and CDR2 is FQGNSA in the germline V gene. The V and J ends lost 1 base and 6 bases, in that order; junction bases with no gene match: 3. The CDR3 contains 15 residues.

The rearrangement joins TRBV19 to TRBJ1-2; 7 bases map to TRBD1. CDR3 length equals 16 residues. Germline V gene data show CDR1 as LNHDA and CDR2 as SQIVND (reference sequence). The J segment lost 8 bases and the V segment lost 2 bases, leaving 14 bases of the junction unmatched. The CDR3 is CASSIRPGQSLFGYTF. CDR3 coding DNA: TGTGCCAGTAGTATAAGGCCGGGACAGTCCCTCTTCGGCTACACCTTC.

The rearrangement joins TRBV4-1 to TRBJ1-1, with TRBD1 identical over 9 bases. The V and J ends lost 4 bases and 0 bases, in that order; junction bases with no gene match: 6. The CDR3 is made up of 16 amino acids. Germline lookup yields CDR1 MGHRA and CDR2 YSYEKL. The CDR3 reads CASSLIQGALNTEAFF. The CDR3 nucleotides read TGCGCCAGCAGCCTTATACAGGGGGCCCTGAACACTGAAGCTTTCTTT.

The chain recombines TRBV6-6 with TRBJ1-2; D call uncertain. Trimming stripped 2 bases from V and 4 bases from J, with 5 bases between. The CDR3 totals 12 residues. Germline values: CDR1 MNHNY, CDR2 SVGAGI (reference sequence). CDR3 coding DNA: TGTGCCAGCAGTTACAGCCCCTATGGCTACACCTTC. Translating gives CASSYSPYGYTF.

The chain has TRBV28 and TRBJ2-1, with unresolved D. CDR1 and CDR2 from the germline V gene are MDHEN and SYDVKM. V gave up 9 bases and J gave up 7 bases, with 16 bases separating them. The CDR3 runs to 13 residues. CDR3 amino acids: CASLRGRWNEQFF. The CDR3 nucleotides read TGTGCCAGTCTAAGAGGACGTTGGAATGAGCAGTTCTTC.

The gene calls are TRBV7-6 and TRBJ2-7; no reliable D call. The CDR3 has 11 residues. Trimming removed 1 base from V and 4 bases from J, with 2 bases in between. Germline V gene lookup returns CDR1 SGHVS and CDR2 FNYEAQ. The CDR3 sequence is CASSLEYEQYF. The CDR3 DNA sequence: TGTGCCAGCAGCTTAGAATACGAGCAGTACTTC.

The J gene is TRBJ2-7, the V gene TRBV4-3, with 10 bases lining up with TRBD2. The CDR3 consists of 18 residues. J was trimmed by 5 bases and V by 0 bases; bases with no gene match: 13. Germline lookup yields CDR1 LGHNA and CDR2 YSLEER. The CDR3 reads CASSQDPPQREGHHEQYF. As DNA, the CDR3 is TGCGCCAGCAGCCAAGATCCCCCCCAGCGGGAGGGCCACCACGAGCAGTACTTC.

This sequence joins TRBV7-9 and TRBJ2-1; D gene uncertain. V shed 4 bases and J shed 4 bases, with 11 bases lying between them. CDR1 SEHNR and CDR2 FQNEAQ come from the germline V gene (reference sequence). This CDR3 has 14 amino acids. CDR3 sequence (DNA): TGTGCCAGCAGCTCGCTCGGATCTTACAATGAGCAGTTCTTC. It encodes CASSSLGSYNEQFF.

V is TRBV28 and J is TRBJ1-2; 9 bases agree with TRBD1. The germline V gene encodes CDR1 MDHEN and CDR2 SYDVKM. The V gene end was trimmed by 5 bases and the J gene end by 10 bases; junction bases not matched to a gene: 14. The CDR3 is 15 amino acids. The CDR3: CASSPRGTGQKDYTF. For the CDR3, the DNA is TGTGCCAGCAGTCCCCGGGGGACAGGGCAGAAGGACTACACCTTC.

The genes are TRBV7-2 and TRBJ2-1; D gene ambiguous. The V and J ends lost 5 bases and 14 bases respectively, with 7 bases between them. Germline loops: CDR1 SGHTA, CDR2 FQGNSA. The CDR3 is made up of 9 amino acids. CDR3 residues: CASSQSEFF. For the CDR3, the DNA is TGTGCCAGCAGCCAATCGGAGTTCTTC.

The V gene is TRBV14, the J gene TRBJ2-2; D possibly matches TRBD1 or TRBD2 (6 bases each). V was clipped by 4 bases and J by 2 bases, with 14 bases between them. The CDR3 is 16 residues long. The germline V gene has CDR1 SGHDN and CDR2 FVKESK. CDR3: CASSPIVGGNTGELFF. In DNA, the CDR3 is TGTGCCAGCAGCCCGATTGTGGGGGGCAACACCGGGGAGCTGTTTTTT.

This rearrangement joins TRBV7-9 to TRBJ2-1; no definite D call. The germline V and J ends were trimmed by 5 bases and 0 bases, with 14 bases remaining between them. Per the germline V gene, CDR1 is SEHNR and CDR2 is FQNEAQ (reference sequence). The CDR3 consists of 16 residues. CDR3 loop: CASSPRTVSSYNEQFF. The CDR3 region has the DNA TGTGCCAGCAGCCCCCGGACGGTGAGCTCCTACAATGAGCAGTTCTTC.

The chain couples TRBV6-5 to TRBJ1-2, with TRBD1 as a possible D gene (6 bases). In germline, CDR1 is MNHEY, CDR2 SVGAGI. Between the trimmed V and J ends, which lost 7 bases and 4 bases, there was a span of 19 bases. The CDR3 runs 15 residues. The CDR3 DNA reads TGTGCCAGCACCCCGGGAGGGGGTTCCTCCTATGGCTACACCTTC. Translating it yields CASTPGGGSSYGYTF.

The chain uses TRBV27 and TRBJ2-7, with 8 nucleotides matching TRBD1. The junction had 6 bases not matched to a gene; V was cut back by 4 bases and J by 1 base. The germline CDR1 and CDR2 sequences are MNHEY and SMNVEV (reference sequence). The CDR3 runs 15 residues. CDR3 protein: CASSSKDRVSYEQYF. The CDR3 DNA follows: TGTGCCAGCAGTTCCAAGGACAGGGTGTCCTACGAGCAGTACTTC.

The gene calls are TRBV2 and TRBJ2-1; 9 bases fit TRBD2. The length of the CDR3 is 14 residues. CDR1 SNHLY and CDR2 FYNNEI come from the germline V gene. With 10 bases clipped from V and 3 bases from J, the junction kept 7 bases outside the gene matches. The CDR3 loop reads CATLGLAHYNEQFF. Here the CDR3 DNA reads TGTGCCACCCTGGGACTAGCACACTACAATGAGCAGTTCTTC.

CDR3 residues: CASSFGGVLDEQYF. CDR3 bases: TGTGCCAGCAGCTTCGGGGGAGTGCTGGACGAGCAGTACTTC. The V call is TRBV7-2, the J call TRBJ2-7; D is perhaps TRBD2 (6 bases). Germline lookup yields CDR1 SGHTA and CDR2 FQGNSA. Trimming removed 3 bases from V and 5 bases from J, with 14 bases in between. This CDR3 comprises 14 residues.

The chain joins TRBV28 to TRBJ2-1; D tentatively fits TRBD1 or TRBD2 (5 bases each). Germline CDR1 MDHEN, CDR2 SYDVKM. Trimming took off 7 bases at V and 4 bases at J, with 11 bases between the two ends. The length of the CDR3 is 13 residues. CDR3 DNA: TGTGCCAGCACTATCAGGGAGTACAATGAGCAGTTCTTC. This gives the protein CASTIREYNEQFF. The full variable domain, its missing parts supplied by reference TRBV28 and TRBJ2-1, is DVKVTQSSRYLVKRTGEKVFLECVQDMDHENMFWYRQDPGLGLRLIYFSYDVKMKEKGDIPEGYSVSREKKERFSLILESASTNQTSMYLCASTIREYNEQFFGPGTRLTVL.

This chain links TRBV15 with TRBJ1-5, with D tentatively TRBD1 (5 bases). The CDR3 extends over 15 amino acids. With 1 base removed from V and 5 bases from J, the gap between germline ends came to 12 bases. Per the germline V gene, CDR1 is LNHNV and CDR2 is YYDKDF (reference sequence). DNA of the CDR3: TGTGCCACCAGCAGAGTGGGGCGCGGGGATCAGCCCCAGCATTTT. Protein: CATSRVGRGDQPQHF. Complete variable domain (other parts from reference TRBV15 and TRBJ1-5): DAMVIQNPRYQVTQFGKPVTLSCSQTLNHNVMYWYQQKSSQAPKLLFHYYDKDFNNEADTPDNFQSRRPNTSFCFLDIRSPGLGDTAMYLCATSRVGRGDQPQHFGDGTRLSIL.

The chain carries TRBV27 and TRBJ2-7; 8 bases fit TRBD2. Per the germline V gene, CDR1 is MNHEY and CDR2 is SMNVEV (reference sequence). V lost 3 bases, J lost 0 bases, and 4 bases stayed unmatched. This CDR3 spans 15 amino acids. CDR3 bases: TGTGCCAGCAGTTTCGGGGGGGGGTTCTCCTACGAGCAGTACTTC. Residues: CASSFGGGFSYEQYF.

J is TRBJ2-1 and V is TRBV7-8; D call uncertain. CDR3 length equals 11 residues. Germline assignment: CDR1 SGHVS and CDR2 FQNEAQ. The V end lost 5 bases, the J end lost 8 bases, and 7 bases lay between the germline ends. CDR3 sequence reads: CASSLFDEQFF. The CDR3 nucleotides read TGTGCCAGCAGCCTCTTTGATGAGCAGTTCTTC.

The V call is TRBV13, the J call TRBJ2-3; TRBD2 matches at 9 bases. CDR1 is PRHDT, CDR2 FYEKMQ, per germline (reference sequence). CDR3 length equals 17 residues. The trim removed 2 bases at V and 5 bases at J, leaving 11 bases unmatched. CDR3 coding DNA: TGTGCCAGCAGCTTACTCGGCGGGAGGGCCTCGGGAGATACGCAGTATTTT. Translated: CASSLLGGRASGDTQYF.

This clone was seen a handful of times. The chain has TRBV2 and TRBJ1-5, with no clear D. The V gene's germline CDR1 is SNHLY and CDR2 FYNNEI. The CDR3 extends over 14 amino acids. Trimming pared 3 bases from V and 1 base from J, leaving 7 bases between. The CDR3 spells CASSDPSSNQPQHF. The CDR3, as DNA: TGTGCCAGCAGTGACCCCAGCAGCAATCAGCCCCAGCATTTT.

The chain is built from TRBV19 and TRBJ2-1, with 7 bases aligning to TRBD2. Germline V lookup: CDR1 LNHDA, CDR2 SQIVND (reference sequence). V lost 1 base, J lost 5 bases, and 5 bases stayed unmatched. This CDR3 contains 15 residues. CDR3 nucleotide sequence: TGTGCCAGTAGTATAGCGGGAGGTTCAAACAATGAGCAGTTCTTC. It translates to CASSIAGGSNNEQFF.

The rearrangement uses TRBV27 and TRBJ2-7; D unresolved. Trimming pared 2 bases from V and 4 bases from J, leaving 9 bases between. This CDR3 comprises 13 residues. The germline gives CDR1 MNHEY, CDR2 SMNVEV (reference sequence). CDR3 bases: TGTGCCAGCAGTTTAGAACTGGGATACGAGCAGTACTTC. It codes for CASSLELGYEQYF.

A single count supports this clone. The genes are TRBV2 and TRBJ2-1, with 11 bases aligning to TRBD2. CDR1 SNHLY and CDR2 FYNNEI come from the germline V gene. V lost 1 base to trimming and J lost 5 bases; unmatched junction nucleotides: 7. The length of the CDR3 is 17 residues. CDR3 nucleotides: TGTGCCAGCAGTGAAGTTTTTCAGGGACTAGCGGACAATGAGCAGTTCTTC. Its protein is CASSEVFQGLADNEQFF.

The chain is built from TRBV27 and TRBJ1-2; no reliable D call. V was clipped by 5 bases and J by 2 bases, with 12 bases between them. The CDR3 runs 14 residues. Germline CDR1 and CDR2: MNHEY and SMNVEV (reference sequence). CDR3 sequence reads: CASSLAAANYGYTF. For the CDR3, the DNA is TGTGCCAGCAGTCTAGCCGCAGCAAACTATGGCTACACCTTC.

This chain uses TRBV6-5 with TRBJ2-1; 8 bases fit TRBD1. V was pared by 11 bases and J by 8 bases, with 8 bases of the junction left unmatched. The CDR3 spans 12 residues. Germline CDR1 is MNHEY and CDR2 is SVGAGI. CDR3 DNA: TGTGCCGCCAGGGGGCTGGCAGATGAGCAGTTCTTC. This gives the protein CAARGLADEQFF.